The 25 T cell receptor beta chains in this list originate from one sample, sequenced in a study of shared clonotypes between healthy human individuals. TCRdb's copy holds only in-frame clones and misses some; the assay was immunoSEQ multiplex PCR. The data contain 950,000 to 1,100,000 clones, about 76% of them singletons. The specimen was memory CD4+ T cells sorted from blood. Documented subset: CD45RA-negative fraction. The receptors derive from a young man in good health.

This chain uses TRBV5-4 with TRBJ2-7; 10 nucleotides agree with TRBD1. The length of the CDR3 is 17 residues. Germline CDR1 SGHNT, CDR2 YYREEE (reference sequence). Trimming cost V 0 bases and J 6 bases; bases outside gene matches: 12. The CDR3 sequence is CASSLGGQGLGGREQYF. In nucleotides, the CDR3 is TGTGCCAGCAGCTTGGGGGGACAGGGGTTAGGCGGTCGCGAGCAGTACTTC.

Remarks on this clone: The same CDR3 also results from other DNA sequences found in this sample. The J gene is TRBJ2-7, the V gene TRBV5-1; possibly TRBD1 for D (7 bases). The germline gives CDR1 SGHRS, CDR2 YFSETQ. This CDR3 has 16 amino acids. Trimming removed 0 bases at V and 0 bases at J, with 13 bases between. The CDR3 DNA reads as TGCGCCAGCAGCTTGGGAGGGCAGGGGGGCTCCTACGAGCAGTACTTC. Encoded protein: CASSLGGQGGSYEQYF.

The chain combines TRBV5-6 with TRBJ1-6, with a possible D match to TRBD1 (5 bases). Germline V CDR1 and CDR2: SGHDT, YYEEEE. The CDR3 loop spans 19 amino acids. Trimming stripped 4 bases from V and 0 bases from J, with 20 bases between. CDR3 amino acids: CASSPTIAGRSSYNSPLHF. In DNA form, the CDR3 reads TGTGCCAGCAGCCCTACCATCGCAGGGCGCAGCTCCTATAATTCACCCCTCCACTTT.

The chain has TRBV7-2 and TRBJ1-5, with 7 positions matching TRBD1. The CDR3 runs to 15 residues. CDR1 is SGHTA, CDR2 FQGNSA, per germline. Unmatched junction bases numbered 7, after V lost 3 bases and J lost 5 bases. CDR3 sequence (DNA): TGTGCCAGCAGCTTTGAGGGGGCATCGGATCAGCCCCAGCATTTT. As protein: CASSFEGASDQPQHF.

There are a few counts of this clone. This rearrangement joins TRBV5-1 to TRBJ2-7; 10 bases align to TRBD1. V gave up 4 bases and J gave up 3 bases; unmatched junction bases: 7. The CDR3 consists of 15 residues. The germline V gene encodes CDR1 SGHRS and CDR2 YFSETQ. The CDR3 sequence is CASSPNRDRGYEQYF. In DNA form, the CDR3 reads TGCGCCAGCAGCCCGAACCGGGACAGGGGCTACGAGCAGTACTTC.

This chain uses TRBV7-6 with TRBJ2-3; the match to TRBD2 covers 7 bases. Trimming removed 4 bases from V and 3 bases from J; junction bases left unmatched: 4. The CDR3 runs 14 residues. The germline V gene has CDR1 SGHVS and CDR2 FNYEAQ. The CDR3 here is CASSSSGFTDTQYF. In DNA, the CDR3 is TGTGCCAGCAGCTCTAGCGGATTTACAGATACGCAGTATTTT.

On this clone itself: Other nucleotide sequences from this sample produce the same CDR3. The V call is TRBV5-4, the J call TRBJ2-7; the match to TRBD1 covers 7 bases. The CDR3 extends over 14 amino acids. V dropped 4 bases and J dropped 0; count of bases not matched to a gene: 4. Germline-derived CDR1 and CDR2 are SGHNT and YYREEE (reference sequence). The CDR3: CASSPDRFSYEQYF. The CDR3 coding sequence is TGTGCCAGCAGCCCGGACAGGTTCTCCTACGAGCAGTACTTC. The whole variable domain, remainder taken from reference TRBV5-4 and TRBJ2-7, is ETGVTQSPTHLIKTRGQQVTLRCSSQSGHNTVSWYQQALGQGPQFIFQYYREEENGRGNFPPRFSGLQFPNYSSELNVNALELDDSALYLCASSPDRFSYEQYFGPGTRLTVT.

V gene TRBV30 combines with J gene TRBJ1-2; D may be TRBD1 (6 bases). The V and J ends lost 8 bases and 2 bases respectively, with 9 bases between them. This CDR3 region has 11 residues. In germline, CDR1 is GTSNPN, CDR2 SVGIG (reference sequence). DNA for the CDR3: TGTGCCCGACAGGAGAACTATGGCTACACCTTC. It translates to CARQENYGYTF.

The CDR3: CAISHDRGTEAFF. In nucleotides, the CDR3 is TGTGCCATCAGCCATGATAGGGGCACTGAAGCTTTCTTT. This rearrangement joins TRBV10-3 to TRBJ1-1; TRBD1 might be the D (5 bases). Germline CDR1 ENHRY, CDR2 SYGVKD. The V and J ends lost 6 bases and 4 bases respectively, with 12 bases between them. There are 13 residues in the CDR3.

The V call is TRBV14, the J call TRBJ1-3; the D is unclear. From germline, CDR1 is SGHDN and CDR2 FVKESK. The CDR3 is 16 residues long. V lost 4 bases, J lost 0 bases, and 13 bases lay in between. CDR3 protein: CASSRLAAVSGNTIYF. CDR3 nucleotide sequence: TGTGCCAGCAGCCGCCTGGCCGCGGTCTCTGGAAACACCATATATTTT.

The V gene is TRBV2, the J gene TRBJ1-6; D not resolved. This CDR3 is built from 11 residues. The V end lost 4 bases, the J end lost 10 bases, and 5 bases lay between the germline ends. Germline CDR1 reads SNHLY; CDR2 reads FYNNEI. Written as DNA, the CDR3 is TGTGCCAGCAGTGGCGAATCACCCCTCCACTTT. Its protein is CASSGESPLHF.

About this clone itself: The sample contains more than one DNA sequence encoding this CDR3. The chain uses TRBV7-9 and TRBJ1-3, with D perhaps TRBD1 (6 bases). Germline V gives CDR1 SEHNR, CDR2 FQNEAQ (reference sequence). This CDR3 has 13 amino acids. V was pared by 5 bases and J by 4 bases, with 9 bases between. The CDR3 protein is CASSGTGGNTIYF. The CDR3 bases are TGTGCCAGCAGCGGAACAGGGGGAAACACCATATATTTT. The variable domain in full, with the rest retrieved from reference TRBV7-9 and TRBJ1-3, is DTGVSQNPRHKITKRGQNVTFRCDPISEHNRLYWYRQTLGQGPEFLTYFQNEAQLEKSRLLSDRFSAERPKGSFSTLEIQRTEQGDSAMYLCASSGTGGNTIYFGEGSWLTVV.

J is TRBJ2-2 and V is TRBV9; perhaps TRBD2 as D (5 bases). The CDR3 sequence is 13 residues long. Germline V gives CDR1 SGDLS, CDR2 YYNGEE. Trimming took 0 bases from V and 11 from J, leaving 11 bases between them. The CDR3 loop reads CASSVVTSGELFF. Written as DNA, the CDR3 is TGTGCCAGCAGCGTAGTGACTTCGGGAGAGCTGTTTTTT.

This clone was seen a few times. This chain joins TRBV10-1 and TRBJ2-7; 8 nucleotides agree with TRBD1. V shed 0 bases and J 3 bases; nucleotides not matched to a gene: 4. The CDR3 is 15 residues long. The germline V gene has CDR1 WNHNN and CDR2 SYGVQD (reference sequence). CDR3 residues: CASSESTGVNYEQYF. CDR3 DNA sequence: TGCGCCAGCAGTGAGTCGACAGGGGTGAACTACGAGCAGTACTTC.

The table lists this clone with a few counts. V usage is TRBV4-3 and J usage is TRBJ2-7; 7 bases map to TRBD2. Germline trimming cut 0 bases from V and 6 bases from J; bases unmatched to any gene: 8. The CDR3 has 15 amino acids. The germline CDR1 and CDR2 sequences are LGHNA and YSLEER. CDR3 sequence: CASSQESGGGSEQYF. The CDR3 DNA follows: TGCGCCAGCAGCCAAGAGAGCGGAGGCGGGAGCGAGCAGTACTTC.

CDR3 in DNA: TGTGCCAGCTCACCTCGACTTAATGAAGCTTTCTTT. This sequence encodes CASSPRLNEAFF. This sequence joins TRBV18 and TRBJ1-1; D call uncertain. With 3 bases removed from V and 7 bases from J, the gap between germline ends came to 9 bases. This CDR3 has 12 residues. Germline V gene sequence: CDR1 KGHSH, CDR2 LQKENI.

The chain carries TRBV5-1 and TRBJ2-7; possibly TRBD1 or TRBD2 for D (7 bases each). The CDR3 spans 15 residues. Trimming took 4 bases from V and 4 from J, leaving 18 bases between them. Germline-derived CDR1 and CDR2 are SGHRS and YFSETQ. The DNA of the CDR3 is TGCGCCAGCAGCACTTCAGGGGGAGGGATGTACGAGCAGTACTTC. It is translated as CASSTSGGGMYEQYF.

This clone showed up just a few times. CDR3 sequence (DNA): TGTGCCATCAGTGAGTCCTACAGCAATCTACAAGAGACCCAGTACTTC. Protein product: CAISESYSNLQETQYF. The rearrangement joins TRBV10-3 to TRBJ2-5; D is uncertain. The V and J ends lost 0 bases and 2 bases respectively, with 13 bases between them. The CDR3 extends over 16 amino acids. Looked up from germline, CDR1 is ENHRY and CDR2 is SYGVKD.

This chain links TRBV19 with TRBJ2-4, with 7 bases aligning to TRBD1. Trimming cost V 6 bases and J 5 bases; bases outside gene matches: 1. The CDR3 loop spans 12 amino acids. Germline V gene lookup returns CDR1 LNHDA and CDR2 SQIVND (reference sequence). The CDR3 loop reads CASRTGQNIQYF. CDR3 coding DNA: TGTGCCAGTAGGACAGGGCAAAACATTCAGTACTTC.

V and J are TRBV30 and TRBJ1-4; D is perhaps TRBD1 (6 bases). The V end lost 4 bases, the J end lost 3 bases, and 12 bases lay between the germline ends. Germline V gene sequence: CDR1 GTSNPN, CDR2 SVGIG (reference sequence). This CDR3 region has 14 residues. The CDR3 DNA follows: TGTGCCTGGACTGGCAGGGGACCTAATGAAAAACTGTTTTTT. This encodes CAWTGRGPNEKLFF.

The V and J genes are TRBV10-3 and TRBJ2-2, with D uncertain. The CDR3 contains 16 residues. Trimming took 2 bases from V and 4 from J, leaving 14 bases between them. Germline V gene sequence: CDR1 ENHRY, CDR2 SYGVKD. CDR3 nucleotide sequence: TGTGCCATCAGTGAGCCTTCGAAAGGGTCCACCGGGGAGCTGTTTTTT. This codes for CAISEPSKGSTGELFF.

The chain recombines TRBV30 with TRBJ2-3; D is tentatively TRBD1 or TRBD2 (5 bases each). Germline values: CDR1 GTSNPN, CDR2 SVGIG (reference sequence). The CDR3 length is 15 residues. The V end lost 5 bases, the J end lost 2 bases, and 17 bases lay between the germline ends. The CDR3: CAWSRTGHPTDTQYF. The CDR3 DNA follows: TGTGCCTGGTCCCGGACTGGACATCCCACAGATACGCAGTATTTT.

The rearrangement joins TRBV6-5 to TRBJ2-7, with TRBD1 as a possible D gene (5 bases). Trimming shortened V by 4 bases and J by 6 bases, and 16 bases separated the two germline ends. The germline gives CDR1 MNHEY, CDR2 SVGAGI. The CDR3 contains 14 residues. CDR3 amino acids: CASSSDSEVVEQYF. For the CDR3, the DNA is TGTGCCAGCAGTTCTGACAGCGAGGTCGTCGAGCAGTACTTC.

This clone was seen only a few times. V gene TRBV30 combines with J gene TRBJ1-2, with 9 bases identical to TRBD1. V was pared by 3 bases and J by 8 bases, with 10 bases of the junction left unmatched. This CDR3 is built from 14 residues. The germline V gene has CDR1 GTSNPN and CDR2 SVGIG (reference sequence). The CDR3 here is CAWSQDRGSGGYTF. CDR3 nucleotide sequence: TGTGCCTGGAGCCAGGACAGGGGCTCTGGGGGCTACACCTTC. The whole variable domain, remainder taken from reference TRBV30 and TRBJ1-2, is SQTIHQWPATLVQPVGSPLSLECTVEGTSNPNLYWYRQAAGRGLQLLFYSVGIGQISSEVPQNLSASRPQDRQFILSSKKLLLSDSGFYLCAWSQDRGSGGYTFGSGTRLTVV.

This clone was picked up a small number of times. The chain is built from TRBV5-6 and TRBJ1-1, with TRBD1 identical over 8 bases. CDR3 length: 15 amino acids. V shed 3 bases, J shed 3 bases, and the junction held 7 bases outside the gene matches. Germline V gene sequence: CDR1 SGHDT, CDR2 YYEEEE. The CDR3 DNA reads TGTGCCAGCAGCTCGACGGGACAGGCTTACACTGAAGCTTTCTTT. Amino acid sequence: CASSSTGQAYTEAFF.